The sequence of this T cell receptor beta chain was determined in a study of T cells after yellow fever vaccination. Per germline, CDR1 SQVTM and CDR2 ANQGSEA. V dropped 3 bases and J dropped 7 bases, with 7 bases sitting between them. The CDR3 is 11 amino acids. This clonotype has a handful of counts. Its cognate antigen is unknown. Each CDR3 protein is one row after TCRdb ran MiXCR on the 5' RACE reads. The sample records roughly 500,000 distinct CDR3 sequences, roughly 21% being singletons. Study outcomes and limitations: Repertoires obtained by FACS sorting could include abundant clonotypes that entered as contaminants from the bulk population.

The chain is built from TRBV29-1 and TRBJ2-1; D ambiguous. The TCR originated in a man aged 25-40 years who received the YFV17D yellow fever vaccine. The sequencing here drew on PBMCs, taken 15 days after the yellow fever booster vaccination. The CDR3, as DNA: TGCAGCGTTGAGGGTTATAATGAGCAGTTCTTC. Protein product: CSVEGYNEQFF.